This T cell receptor beta chain came from a study of CD8 T cells in Susac syndrome. Reverse transcription used about 0.45 to 1 ug RNA and random hexamers. It was immunoSEQ multiplex PCR that amplified TCR beta CDR3 across 54 Vbeta and 13 Jbeta. Using its own MiXCR run on the immunoSEQ multiplex PCR reads, TCRdb lists one record per CDR3 protein. The sample lists about 25,000 distinct CDR3 sequences; 94% were seen once. J lost 2 bases, V lost 5 bases, and 4 bases had no gene match. This CDR3 region has 17 residues. Germline lookup yields CDR1 MNHNS and CDR2 SASEGT. The V gene is TRBV6-1, the J gene TRBJ2-1, with 15 bases lining up with TRBD2. This TCR was sampled from a human donor in good health. What was sequenced was CD8+ T cells from PBMCs. As DNA, the CDR3 is TGTGCCAGCAGTCAGGGACTAGCGGGGGGTACCTACAATGAGCAGTTCTTC. Amino acids: CASSQGLAGGTYNEQFF.